The 14 T cell receptor beta chains below all came from one sample that was sequenced in a study of metastatic and nonmetastatic thyroid tumors. TCRdb re-called clones from the PCR reads using MiXCR. The data show around 45,000 clones, 4% seen once. Thyroid surgery was preceded by no treatment in any patient. Sequencing was carried out using blood. Source of these receptors: a female donor with papillary thyroid cancer or a benign thyroid nodule (not recorded which). Some clones in this sample may be carry-over from other donors' samples.

Of note for this clone: A read error may explain this, as a much larger clone is one base away. Other DNA variants within this sample encode the same CDR3. The chain links TRBV18 to TRBJ1-1, with a weak D call TRBD1 (6 bases). From germline, CDR1 is KGHSH and CDR2 LQKENI. The V gene lost 3 bases and the J gene lost 1 base, with 12 bases spanning the gap. The CDR3 consists of 15 residues. CDR3 bases: TGTGCCAGCTCACCTCTAGGGGGGAAGAACACTGAAGCTTTCTTT. Its protein is CASSPLGGKNTEAFF.

V and J are TRBV6-2 or TRBV6-3 and TRBJ1-4, with 10 bases that match TRBD1. The germline gives CDR1 MNHEY, CDR2 SVGEGT. The CDR3 runs 14 residues. The V and J ends lost 7 bases and 5 bases, in that order; junction bases with no gene match: 4. In nucleotides, the CDR3 is TGTGCCAGCAAGGAGGGACAGGGGAATGAAAAACTGTTTTTT. It translates to CASKEGQGNEKLFF.

Concerning this clone itself: The junction does not match germline at one end; this may be a read error. The rearrangement uses TRBV7-2 and TRBJ2-3; D is perhaps TRBD1 (6 bases). In germline, CDR1 is SGHTA, CDR2 FQGNSA. The CDR3 is 13 amino acids. The CDR3 loop is CANSLQGTDTQYF. CDR3 DNA sequence: TGTGCCAACAGCTTACAGGGAACAGATACGCAGTATTTT.

This clone was seen more than once but under ten times. The gene calls are TRBV6-2 or TRBV6-3 and TRBJ2-7; D is unclear. The CDR3 sequence is 12 residues long. The ends were cut back, 6 bases at V and 0 bases at J, with 6 bases in the middle. Germline V CDR1 and CDR2: MNHEY, SVGEGT. The chain's CDR3 is CASSRNSYEQYF. The CDR3 DNA reads TGTGCCAGCAGCCGTAACTCCTACGAGCAGTACTTC.

The table lists this clone with a few counts. At one of its ends the junction is not consistent with the germline gene, which may arise from a read error. The chain has TRBV9 and TRBJ1-3; the D is unclear. Germline CDR1 is SGDLS and CDR2 is YYNGEE. The CDR3 runs to 13 residues. This CDR3 is CAISTVTGNTIYF. The CDR3 region has the DNA TGTGCCATCAGCACGGTAACTGGAAACACCATATATTTT.

This clone was seen a handful of times. A much larger clone lies one base from this, so it may be a read error. Other nucleotide sequences in the sample specify the same CDR3. The chain has TRBV11-3 and TRBJ1-1, with 7 bases identical to TRBD1. V shed 5 bases, J shed 4 bases, and the junction held 10 bases outside the gene matches. The CDR3 runs to 15 residues. Germline CDR1 and CDR2: SGHNT and YENEEA. CDR3 nucleotides: TGTGCCAGCAGCCTAAGCCGACAGGGTGGCACTGAAGCTTTCTTT. Its translation: CASSLSRQGGTEAFF. Variable domain in full (rest from reference TRBV11-3 and TRBJ1-1): EAGVVQSPRYKIIEKKQPVAFWCNPISGHNTLYWYLQNLGQGPELLIRYENEEAVDDSQLPKDRFSAERLKGVDSTLKIQPAELGDSAVYLCASSLSRQGGTEAFFGQGTRLTVV.

This clone was found a few times. The CDR3 does not close with the conserved phenylalanine or tryptophan, likely indicating a read error. V usage is TRBV6-5 and J usage is TRBJ1-4; D possibly corresponds to TRBD1 (6 bases). Deletions cut 0 bases from V and 6 bases from J, with 11 bases between. The CDR3 is 15 amino acids. Germline CDR1 reads MNHEY; CDR2 reads SVGAGI. CDR3 residues: CASSYSTGRYEKLFS. CDR3 bases: TGTGCCAGCAGTTACTCGACAGGTCGATATGAAAAACTGTTTTCT.

This clone was seen ten or more times. Different DNA sequences within this sample yield the same CDR3. The chain links TRBV7-3 to TRBJ1-1; a weak D match, TRBD1 (5 bases). The CDR3 is made up of 14 amino acids. CDR1 SGHTA and CDR2 FQGTGA come from the germline V gene. Trimming took 5 bases from V and 0 from J, leaving 10 bases between them. The CDR3 spells CASSTTALNTEAFF. In DNA form, the CDR3 reads TGTGCCAGCAGCACGACAGCGCTGAACACTGAAGCTTTCTTT. The whole variable domain, remainder taken from reference TRBV7-3 and TRBJ1-1, is GAGVSQTPSNKVTEKGKYVELRCDPISGHTALYWYRQSLGQGPEFLIYFQGTGAADDSGLPNDRFFAVRPEGSVSTLKIQRTERGDSAVYLCASSTTALNTEAFFGQGTRLTVV.

This clone was seen at least ten times. The genes are TRBV12-3 or TRBV12-4 and TRBJ2-2; TRBD1 might be the D (6 bases). CDR3 length: 17 residues. V was cut by 5 bases and J by 1 base, with 17 bases left in between. Here the CDR3 reads CASSQDGQPLNTGELFF. The DNA for the CDR3 is TGTGCCAGCAGTCAAGACGGACAGCCATTGAACACCGGGGAGCTGTTTTTT.

This clone was counted only a few times. A much larger clone lies one base from this, so it may be a read error. Other DNA sequences from this sample encode an identical CDR3 as well. The chain recombines TRBV20-1 with TRBJ1-2; tentatively, D is TRBD1 (6 bases). In germline, CDR1 is DFQATT, CDR2 SNEGSKA (reference sequence). Trimming cost V 5 bases and J 6 bases, with 16 bases left between them. The CDR3 has 13 amino acids. CDR3 sequence: CSAPEQGYHGYTF. Here the CDR3 DNA reads TGCAGTGCTCCCGAACAGGGTTACCATGGCTACACCTTC.

This clone is judged medium-sized. The chain uses TRBV6-1 and TRBJ1-6, with D perhaps TRBD1 (5 bases). This CDR3 is built from 15 residues. V dropped 4 bases and J dropped 7 bases, with 14 bases sitting between them. The germline V gene has CDR1 MNHNS and CDR2 SASEGT. The CDR3 spells CASSAQGRGNSPLHF. In DNA form, the CDR3 reads TGTGCCAGCAGTGCTCAGGGTAGAGGGAATTCACCCCTCCACTTT.

The sample holds many counts of this clone. The chain combines TRBV20-1 with TRBJ2-7; 8 nucleotides line up with TRBD2. Germline CDR1 reads DFQATT; CDR2 reads SNEGSKA (reference sequence). This CDR3 has 15 residues. V lost 3 bases and J lost 2; bases outside the gene matches: 9. The CDR3 DNA reads as TGCAGTGCTAGCCTGGGGGCGGGAGGAACCTACGAGCAGTACTTC. Its translation is CSASLGAGGTYEQYF.

The chain employs TRBV3-1 and TRBJ2-7, with 7 bases lining up with TRBD2. CDR3 length equals 17 residues. Germline V gene lookup returns CDR1 LGHDT and CDR2 YNNKEL (reference sequence). The junction had 13 bases not matched to a gene; V was cut back by 1 base and J by 4 bases. CDR3 DNA: TGTGCCAGCAGCCAAGCCGACTCCAGCGGGATGTCATACGAGCAGTACTTC. Translated, it gives CASSQADSSGMSYEQYF.

Ten or more counts support this clone. CDR3 region: CASSVYSGLNEKLFF. Written as DNA, the CDR3 is TGTGCCAGCAGCGTATATTCAGGGCTTAATGAAAAACTGTTTTTT. The rearrangement links TRBV9 to TRBJ1-4; a weak D match, TRBD1 (5 bases). V was pared by 1 base and J by 4 bases, with 11 bases between. This CDR3 comprises 15 residues. Germline values: CDR1 SGDLS, CDR2 YYNGEE.